Detailed here is one T cell receptor (beta chain). Its antigen target is currently unknown. Base qualities were left out, and no much larger clone turns up one base away. One collaborating source in Seattle enrolled patients while the patients were actively infected and followed the patients over time throughout the course of disease. Each collaborating institution followed its own protocols to collect whole blood in K2EDTA tubes. Collaborator samples were shipped for TCRbeta analysis as frozen whole blood, isolated PBMCs, or DNA extracted from either sample type. TCRbeta CDR3 regions were amplified from genomic DNA using the immunoSEQ Assay, a bias-controlled multiplex PCR. As for the authors' bioinformatics: The number of nucleated cells in each sample was estimated by amplification of reference gene primers within the assay. To quantify the absolute abundance of each unique TCRbeta CDR3 rearrangement, sequence reads were collapsed and filtered. For each sample, productive Simpson clonality was calculated by taking the square root of Simpson's diversity index across productive rearrangements. The clones in this table, taken by TCRdb from immuneACCESS, are in-frame only. Not every clone is retained; where verified, under half of the shortfall comes from an unresolved V gene, and the cause of the rest is unknown. For V, J and clone size, that table is used; D and trimming come from the DNA. The sample table lists approximately 300,000 clones, 85% to 90% of them with a count of one. About 1.7% of the sample rests with the top ten.

The sample belongs to a study of blood T cell repertoires in COVID-19 (dated by TCRdb to 2020 to 2021). Regarding the complete study: The collaborator samples originated in the United States, Italy and Spain and spanned the acute and convalescent phases of COVID-19. The prospective study material was composed of cDNA or gDNA derived from T cells, B-cell-depleted T cells, or PBMCs. Deeply sampled blood TCRbeta repertoires from subjects exposed to, actively infected with, or recovered from COVID-19 were included in the dataset. Where HLA class I and class II types were available, the types were taken from metadata supplied by the sample provider, not from assay-based typing. The samples were drawn from the first 160 participants of the ongoing ImmuneRACE study and from some 1,300 subjects provided by 6 global collaborators. A de-identified subject ID, COVID-19 status, age in years and sex were almost always included in the sample metadata. A freely available public database, intended as a resource for researchers studying the immune response to SARS-CoV-2, is where the repertoires were released. Overall results and qualifications from the work: The amount of clinical and demographic metadata varied by source and participant and was provided uncurated.

This TCR was sampled from a woman aged 25-40 years with COVID-19, enrolled during active disease. Specimen: peripheral blood.

CDR3 reads: CSVEDSRAGYTF. In nucleotides, the sequence is TGCAGCGTTGAAGACAGCAGGGCTGGCTACACCTTC. The chain is encoded by TRBV29-1 joined to TRBJ1-2; the best D guess is TRBD1, with 5 bases matching. V gives up 0 bases and J gives up 7 bases, and the segment between their germline ends measures 9 bases. From cysteine to phenylalanine, the CDR3 is 12 amino acids long. CDR3 DNA only is kept here, 36 bases in frame from base 1. Reading the germline V gene gives CDR1 SQVTM and CDR2 ANQGSEA.